The clone carrying this T cell receptor beta chain was counted ten times or more. Its target is not known. The V end was cut by 4 bases, the J end by 2 bases, with 11 bases between. The germline V gene has CDR1 SGHAT and CDR2 FQNNGV. The CDR3 has 14 residues. Isolated per sample were at least 6 million PBMCs. Extractions gave at least 5 micrograms of total RNA per sample. The entry originates in a study of blood T cells in healthy people across ages. Study-level points and caveats: Comparison with aged donors showed that long-lived donors had more naive CD4+ cells and higher diversity.

A second 7 to 11 cycle PCR used barcoded and J-beta primers. TCRdb reanalysed the 5' RACE reads using MiXCR and keeps one entry per CDR3 protein. The sample contains 1.5 million to 2 million distinct CDR3 sequences, around 50% of which appear only once. The chain joins TRBV11-2 to TRBJ2-5, with D possibly TRBD1 on 6 matching bases. This clonotype was sampled from a woman between 40 and 50 years old in good health. Material for sequencing was blood. CDR3 coding DNA: TGTGCCAGCAGCTCTACAGGGAGTCAAGAGACCCAGTACTTC. Protein sequence: CASSSTGSQETQYF.